The rows below give T cell receptor beta chains drawn from one sample of a study of shared clonotypes between healthy human individuals. Profiling relied on immunoSEQ multiplex PCR, and the TCRdb table lists in-frame clones only, not all of them. The sample lists 550,000 to 800,000 clones, around 91% seen once, with 30% to 35% in the top ten. Sequencing was done on a sample of memory CD8+ T cells from PBMCs. These receptors were taken from a man aged 18 to 29 in good health. Some clones in this sample may be carry-over from other donors' samples. Both conserved end residues are part of each CDR3. The D gene is left open where the match is weak. Some rows mark clone size as missing; the rest say once, few, many or name a class of expanded clone.

size	D	V	J	DNA	CDR3
.	TRBD2	TRBV28	TRBJ2-1	TGTGCCAGCATAGATAGGACTAGCTCCTACAATGAGCAGTTCTTC	CASIDRTSSYNEQFF
.	TRBD1	TRBV19	TRBJ1-4	TGTGCCACTTACACCGGGACAGATGAAAAACTGTTTTTT	CATYTGTDEKLFF
.	.	TRBV7-9	TRBJ2-1	TGTGCCAGCAGCCCAGGGGCGGGGATTCTCCCCGAGCAGTTCTTC	CASSPGAGILPEQFF
once	.	TRBV7-2	TRBJ2-7	TGTGCCAGCAGCCCAGGATTCCCCGAGCAGTACTTC	CASSPGFPEQYF
.	.	TRBV28	TRBJ2-1	TGTGCCAGCAGTTTGGAGGAAGGCAGCTCCTACAATGAGCAGTTCTTC	CASSLEEGSSYNEQFF
.	.	TRBV9	TRBJ2-7	TGTGCCAGCAGCGTAGGATCCGTCCCCTCCTACGAGCAGTACTTC	CASSVGSVPSYEQYF
.	TRBD1	TRBV29-1	TRBJ1-2	TGCAGCGTCCGGGACAGGGCGTATGGCTACACCTTC	CSVRDRAYGYTF
.	TRBD1	TRBV4-3	TRBJ1-5	TGCGCCAGCAGCCAAGATCAGGGGGATGGGCAGCCCCAGCATTTT	CASSQDQGDGQPQHF
.	.	TRBV4-1	TRBJ2-7	TGCGCCAGCAGCCAAGATACAGGCCCGAGGAACGAGCAGTACTTC	CASSQDTGPRNEQYF
.	.	TRBV5-6	TRBJ2-7	TGTGCCAGCAGCGCTGGATCGGGTCCCTACGAGCAGTACTTC	CASSAGSGPYEQYF
.	TRBD2	TRBV5-4	TRBJ2-7	TGTGCCAGCAGCTTGGAGCGGGATGGGCCCTACGAGCAGTACTTC	CASSLERDGPYEQYF
.	.	TRBV7-9	TRBJ2-7	TGTGCCAGCAGCTCCGTGGGCTACGAGCAGTACTTC	CASSSVGYEQYF
.	.	TRBV27	TRBJ2-3	TGTGCCAGCAGTTTGGTCCCGGGGACATTGGGGTATTTT	CASSLVPGTLGYF
.	TRBD2	TRBV19	TRBJ2-3	TGTGCCAGTAGTATCCCAAGCGGGAGTTCTACAGATACGCAGTATTTT	CASSIPSGSSTDTQYF
once	TRBD2	TRBV7-2	TRBJ2-7	TGTGCCAGCAGCTTAGCTACTAGCGGCCTAGGGACCTACGAGCAGTACTTC	CASSLATSGLGTYEQYF
.	TRBD2	TRBV10-3	TRBJ2-5	TGTGCCATCAGTGAGGACGGACTAGCGGGGACCCAGTACTTC	CAISEDGLAGTQYF
.	TRBD2	TRBV10-3	TRBJ2-1	TGTGCCTCCGGGGGACTAGCGGGAGCCCCATCGTACAATGAGCAGTTCTTC	CASGGLAGAPSYNEQFF
.	.	TRBV27	TRBJ1-2	TGTGCCAGCAGTATCTCGGGAGTCCGCTATGGCTACACCTTC	CASSISGVRYGYTF
.	TRBD1	TRBV18	TRBJ2-5	TGTGCCAGCTCACCACTGACCGGGACAGTCCAAGAGACCCAGTACTTC	CASSPLTGTVQETQYF
.	TRBD1	TRBV11-2	TRBJ1-1	TGTGCCAGCAGCTCGCCGACAGGGTGGGGGCCCATGAACACTGAAGCTTTCTTT	CASSSPTGWGPMNTEAFF
.	.	TRBV11-2	TRBJ2-7	TGTGCCAGCAGCTTTGTGCGGGAATCGGTATACGAGCAGTACTTC	CASSFVRESVYEQYF
.	.	TRBV6-5	TRBJ2-1	TGTGCCAGCAGTTACGCGGGACCTGCATATGAGCAGTTCTTC	CASSYAGPAYEQFF
once	.	TRBV9	TRBJ2-2	TGTGCCAGCAGCCCCGGGCGGGGACCGAACACCGGGGAGCTGTTTTTT	CASSPGRGPNTGELFF
.	TRBD1	TRBV4-3	TRBJ1-2	TGCGCCAGCAGCCAAGGCCTCCAGACAGGGGATGATGGCTACACCTTC	CASSQGLQTGDDGYTF
.	.	TRBV6-6	TRBJ2-2	TGTGCCAGCAGTGAGACCGGGGAGCTGTTTTTT	CASSETGELFF
.	.	TRBV11-2	TRBJ1-1	TGTGCCAGCAGCTTTGGGGGGGCGAGGAACACTGAAGCTTTCTTT	CASSFGGARNTEAFF